The rows below give T cell receptor beta chains drawn from one sample of a study of blood T cells in healthy people across ages. Via MiXCR, TCRdb re-called the 5' RACE reads, giving one row per CDR3 protein. The sample consists of 1.2 million to 1.5 million distinct CDR3 sequences, roughly 64% of them appearing once. The material sequenced was blood. Source of these receptors: a man between 18 and 35 years old in good health. The CDR3 runs from the conserved cysteine through the conserved F or W. Fields, in order: J gene, D gene, V gene, clone size, CDR3 DNA, CDR3 protein. D genes are given only for firm matches. Only some rows state a clone size, as once, few, many or a class for expanded clones.

J gene: TRBJ2-1; D gene: TRBD1; V gene: TRBV7-2; clone size: few; CDR3 DNA: TGTGCCAGCAGCCCCGACAGGGTCAATGAGCAGTTCTTC; CDR3 protein: CASSPDRVNEQFF
J gene: TRBJ2-7; D gene: .; V gene: TRBV27; clone size: .; CDR3 DNA: TGTGCCAGCAGTAAACAGGGCTACGAGCAGTACTTC; CDR3 protein: CASSKQGYEQYF
J gene: TRBJ2-1; D gene: TRBD2; V gene: TRBV4-3; clone size: .; CDR3 DNA: TGCGCCAGCAGCCAAGACAGACGGACTAGCGGGGACTACAATGAGCAGTTCTTC; CDR3 protein: CASSQDRRTSGDYNEQFF
J gene: TRBJ2-7; D gene: TRBD2; V gene: TRBV4-2; clone size: .; CDR3 DNA: TGTGCCAGCAGCCAAGAGGCTAGCGGGATCTACGAGCAGTACTTC; CDR3 protein: CASSQEASGIYEQYF
J gene: TRBJ1-2; D gene: .; V gene: TRBV7-9; clone size: few; CDR3 DNA: TGTGCCAGCAGCGTGGGACAAAGCTACACCTTC; CDR3 protein: CASSVGQSYTF
J gene: TRBJ2-7; D gene: .; V gene: TRBV4-1; clone size: many; CDR3 DNA: TGCGCCAGCAGCCCGGGACAATTTTACGAGCAGTACTTC; CDR3 protein: CASSPGQFYEQYF
J gene: TRBJ2-3; D gene: TRBD1; V gene: TRBV10-3; clone size: .; CDR3 DNA: TGTGCCATCAGTGACGGGTCCCTCCAGGGGGCGAACCCCATTAGCACAGATACGCAGTATTTT; CDR3 protein: CAISDGSLQGANPISTDTQYF
J gene: TRBJ2-7; D gene: .; V gene: TRBV5-1; clone size: .; CDR3 DNA: TGCGCCAGCAGCTTGGATATCAACTACGAGCAGTACTTC; CDR3 protein: CASSLDINYEQYF
J gene: TRBJ2-2; D gene: .; V gene: TRBV12-5; clone size: .; CDR3 DNA: TGTGCTAGTGGAACCACACGGAGCGCGAACACCGGGGAGCTGTTTTTT; CDR3 protein: CASGTTRSANTGELFF
J gene: TRBJ2-1; D gene: .; V gene: TRBV7-8; clone size: few; CDR3 DNA: TGTGCCAGCAGCAAAGGAGGGGGAGGCACCTACAATGAGCAGTTCTTC; CDR3 protein: CASSKGGGGTYNEQFF
J gene: TRBJ2-6; D gene: TRBD1; V gene: TRBV11-2; clone size: .; CDR3 DNA: TGTGCCAGCAGCCAACCTGGACAGGGCTCTGGGGCCAACGTCCTGACTTTC; CDR3 protein: CASSQPGQGSGANVLTF
J gene: TRBJ2-7; D gene: .; V gene: TRBV7-9; clone size: .; CDR3 DNA: TGTGCCAGCAGCGCTGACAGGAGCCCGCAGTACTTC; CDR3 protein: CASSADRSPQYF
J gene: TRBJ2-6; D gene: .; V gene: TRBV10-3; clone size: .; CDR3 DNA: TGTGCCATCAATCCGGGGGCCTCTGGGGCCAACGTCCTGACTTTC; CDR3 protein: CAINPGASGANVLTF
J gene: TRBJ2-1; D gene: TRBD2; V gene: TRBV20-1; clone size: .; CDR3 DNA: TGCAGTGCTAGAGGTACCATAGCGGGGGGGCGGAGTGAGCAGTTCTTC; CDR3 protein: CSARGTIAGGRSEQFF
J gene: TRBJ2-5; D gene: .; V gene: TRBV12-3/TRBV12-4; clone size: .; CDR3 DNA: TGTGCCAGCAGGCTAATAGAGACCCAGTACTTC; CDR3 protein: CASRLIETQYF